This T cell receptor beta chain is drawn from a study of cytomegalovirus exposure and HLA in healthy donors. V dropped 5 bases and J dropped 6; count of bases not matched to a gene: 12. The CDR3 covers 16 residues. CDR1 is SGDLS, CDR2 YYNGEE, per germline. Amplification used 60 Vbeta primers and 13 Jbeta primers. Sequenced by immunoSEQ multiplex PCR; TCRdb stores in-frame clones only, minus some. The sample includes over 150,000 clones, roughly 79% of them seen just once. This chain joins TRBV9 and TRBJ2-2; 8 bases agree with TRBD1. Sample: PBMCs. This clonotype was sampled from a male donor in good health and CMV-seropositive. The CDR3 region is CASSRRGTGDAGELFF. As DNA, the CDR3 is TGTGCCAGCAGTCGTAGGGGGACAGGCGATGCCGGGGAGCTGTTTTTT.